This T cell receptor beta chain originates from a study of memory CD4+ T cells and cytomegalovirus serostatus. Study background: Healthy Belgian adult donors included roughly ten CMV-positive and fewer than 25 CMV-negative people.

Per the original methods: After removing out-of-frame reads, over 2 million distinct TCRbeta sequences remained. Measured with immunoSEQ multiplex PCR; TCRdb has only the in-frame clones, and not every one. The D gene and trimming were derived from the DNA, and the V and J assignments and clone size from that table. The sample comprises about 61,000 clones, less than 85% of which are singletons, and less than 0.6% rests with the top ten. As to this clone: Antigen unknown. One junction end disagrees with the germline gene, perhaps due to a read error.

The CDR3 is made up of 15 amino acids. The germline gives CDR1 SSHAT, CDR2 FNYEAQ (reference sequence). General study results and limits: Each of 65 to 75 CMV-associated TCRbeta sequences occurred in one to five individuals.

Single viable CD3+CD4+CD8-CD45RO+ cells were sorted as the memory CD4+ T cells. Positive selection with CD4 microbeads enriched total CD4+ T cells. This clonotype originated in an adult in good health and CMV-seronegative. Some clones in this sample may be carry-over from other donors' samples. This chain uses TRBV7-7 with TRBJ1-6; TRBD1 aligns across 8 bases. The sequenced material came from memory CD4+ T cells from blood. The DNA of the CDR3 is TGTGCTAGCAGTCCGGGGCAGGGGGCAAGTTCACCCCTCCACTTT. Its translation: CASSPGQGASSPLHF.